What follows are 5 T cell receptor beta chains derived from one specimen sequenced in a study of monozygotic twins with inflammatory bowel disease. TCRdb re-analyzed the 5' RACE reads; it lists each CDR3 protein once, without DNA. The listing contains over 120,000 distinct CDR3 sequences. The sample taken for sequencing was blood. These receptor sequences come from a human donor with ulcerative colitis or Crohn's disease, or a healthy co-twin of an affected twin (not recorded which).

The chain links TRBV12-5 to TRBJ2-1. Germline-derived CDR1 and CDR2 are LGHNT and FRNRAP. This CDR3 region has 12 residues. This CDR3 is CASGLVTYEQFF.

The chain recombines TRBV19 with TRBJ2-7. The CDR3 has 15 residues. The V gene's germline CDR1 is LNHDA and CDR2 SQIVND (reference sequence). CDR3 loop: CASSMSRRSYYEQYF.

The chain couples TRBV12-3 or TRBV12-4 to TRBJ1-1. The length of the CDR3 is 14 residues. The CDR3 protein is CASTWRGYDTEAFF.

J is TRBJ1-2 and V is TRBV20-1; TCRdb selects TRBD1, and the lack of DNA leaves this call unchecked. The CDR3 has 13 residues. Germline CDR1 is DFQATT and CDR2 is SNEGSKA (reference sequence). The CDR3 loop is CSARGQGIYGYTF.

The chain couples TRBV10-3 to TRBJ1-1; TCRdb selects TRBD1, and the lack of DNA leaves this call unchecked. CDR1 ENHRY and CDR2 SYGVKD come from the germline V gene. This CDR3 is 15 amino acids long. CDR3 protein: CAISVTTGPETEAFF.